Listed below are T cell receptor beta chains from one sample, sequenced in a study of neurological immune-mediated disorders. TCRdb used MiXCR to reprocess the 5' RACE reads, holding one entry per CDR3 protein. The sample lists approximately 100,000 distinct CDR3 sequences; 3.5% were seen once. The sequenced sample consisted of PBMCs. The receptors originated from a woman aged 18-35 years with multiple sclerosis. Each CDR3 is given with its conserved first and last residue. The D gene is left open where the match is weak. Rows give clone size only sometimes, using once, few, many, or a class for an expanded clone.

j_call: TRBJ2-7
d_call: TRBD2
v_call: TRBV28
clone_size: many
cdr3_aa: CASSSQLRSGGSYEQYF
cdr3_nt: TGTGCCAGCAGTTCGCAACTTAGGAGCGGGGGCTCCTACGAGCAGTACTTC

j_call: TRBJ2-2
d_call: NA
v_call: TRBV20-1
clone_size: many
cdr3_aa: CSARTDNTGELFF
cdr3_nt: TGCAGTGCTCGGACGGACAACACCGGGGAGCTGTTTTTT

j_call: TRBJ1-5
d_call: NA
v_call: TRBV20-1
clone_size: many
cdr3_aa: CSAPNVRDSNQPQHF
cdr3_nt: TGCAGTGCGCCGAATGTTCGGGACAGCAATCAGCCCCAGCATTTT

j_call: TRBJ1-1
d_call: NA
v_call: TRBV4-2
clone_size: many
cdr3_aa: CASSRRAGQNTEAFF
cdr3_nt: TGTGCCAGCAGCCGCCGGGCAGGCCAGAACACTGAAGCTTTCTTT

j_call: TRBJ2-5
d_call: TRBD2
v_call: TRBV6-5
clone_size: many
cdr3_aa: CASSRGLAGAVGTQYF
cdr3_nt: TGTGCCAGCAGCCGCGGACTAGCGGGGGCCGTAGGGACCCAGTACTTC

j_call: TRBJ1-3
d_call: NA
v_call: TRBV20-1
clone_size: many
cdr3_aa: CSAREEGRLLGNTIYF
cdr3_nt: TGCAGTGCTAGAGAGGAGGGACGGCTGCTTGGAAACACCATATATTTT

j_call: TRBJ2-5
d_call: NA
v_call: TRBV5-1
clone_size: many
cdr3_aa: CASSFPEETQYF
cdr3_nt: TGCGCCAGCAGCTTTCCGGAAGAGACCCAGTACTTC

j_call: TRBJ2-7
d_call: NA
v_call: TRBV20-1
clone_size: many
cdr3_aa: CSARDPKGHTPYEQYF
cdr3_nt: TGCAGTGCTAGAGATCCGAAGGGACATACTCCCTACGAGCAGTACTTC

j_call: TRBJ2-5
d_call: NA
v_call: TRBV20-1
clone_size: many
cdr3_aa: CSALDRQQETQYF
cdr3_nt: TGCAGTGCTTTGGACAGACAGCAAGAGACCCAGTACTTC

j_call: TRBJ2-5
d_call: NA
v_call: TRBV5-1
clone_size: many
cdr3_aa: CASSLGLEVATQYF
cdr3_nt: TGCGCCAGCAGCTTGGGGCTAGAGGTGGCGACCCAGTACTTC

j_call: TRBJ2-2
d_call: NA
v_call: TRBV12-3/TRBV12-4
clone_size: NA
cdr3_aa: CASSREGGVLNTGELFF
cdr3_nt: TGTGCCAGCAGCCGCGAAGGGGGGGTGCTGAACACCGGGGAGCTGTTTTTT

j_call: TRBJ1-5
d_call: NA
v_call: TRBV5-8
clone_size: few
cdr3_aa: CASSLVLQPQHF
cdr3_nt: TGTGCCAGCAGCTTGGTGCTTCAGCCCCAGCATTTT